This is a list of T cell receptor beta chains from one sample in a study of cytomegalovirus exposure and HLA in healthy donors. TCRdb's table, derived via immunoSEQ multiplex PCR, lists solely in-frame clones and lacks some. There are 200,000 to 250,000 clones in the sample; 75% occur only once, and 1.8% lies in the top ten. The sequenced sample was PBMCs. The source is a young woman in good health and CMV-seronegative. Each CDR3 is given with its conserved first and last residue. D genes are given only for firm matches.

v_gene: TRBV7-8
d_gene: .
CDR3aa: CASSLDGQFSYEQYF

v_gene: TRBV6-1
d_gene: .
CDR3aa: CASSEGGDRNQPQHF

v_gene: TRBV6-5
d_gene: .
CDR3aa: CASSEAVRSPLHF

v_gene: TRBV4-2
d_gene: .
CDR3aa: CASSQTLTGATGKLFF

v_gene: TRBV7-9
d_gene: .
CDR3aa: CASSVGGLGEKLFF

v_gene: TRBV19
d_gene: .
CDR3aa: CASSTTSIGANVLTF

v_gene: TRBV19
d_gene: .
CDR3aa: CASSSGDLTGELFF

v_gene: TRBV7-9
d_gene: .
CDR3aa: CSSSLSHGGDIQETQYF

v_gene: TRBV5-6
d_gene: .
CDR3aa: CASSSRTPPYEQYF

v_gene: TRBV7-9
d_gene: .
CDR3aa: CASSTTTPYGYGYTF

v_gene: TRBV2
d_gene: TRBD1
CDR3aa: CASSEVGTGGTQETQYF

v_gene: TRBV7-2
d_gene: TRBD1
CDR3aa: CASSLEFGQGSNYGYTF

v_gene: TRBV7-2
d_gene: .
CDR3aa: CASSFPFLNTEAFF

v_gene: TRBV4-1
d_gene: .
CDR3aa: CASSQDRGAYGYTF

v_gene: TRBV9
d_gene: TRBD1
CDR3aa: CASSVEGATDTQYF

v_gene: TRBV6-1
d_gene: .
CDR3aa: CASRYRNTQYF

v_gene: TRBV29-1
d_gene: TRBD1
CDR3aa: CSVEERFKGQGHSYEQYF

v_gene: TRBV5-1
d_gene: TRBD1
CDR3aa: CASSLDRAQETQYF

v_gene: TRBV30
d_gene: .
CDR3aa: CAWSPTVEAFF

v_gene: TRBV7-7
d_gene: TRBD2
CDR3aa: CASSRDQLASEQFF

v_gene: TRBV7-3
d_gene: TRBD2
CDR3aa: CASSSGTSGRAGEQFF

v_gene: TRBV2
d_gene: TRBD1
CDR3aa: CASRYQDRVRSYNEQFF

v_gene: TRBV7-9
d_gene: .
CDR3aa: CASSPPGTEAFF

v_gene: TRBV7-8
d_gene: .
CDR3aa: CASSWGLFEEQFF

v_gene: TRBV13
d_gene: .
CDR3aa: CASSPRAGANVLTF

v_gene: TRBV27
d_gene: TRBD2
CDR3aa: CASSQPPLAGAPNEQFF

v_gene: TRBV30
d_gene: .
CDR3aa: CAWSPVGGSNQPQHF